Shown below are 30 T cell receptor beta chains from a single sample sequenced in a study of cytomegalovirus exposure and HLA in healthy donors. PCR used 60 Vbeta primers and 13 Jbeta primers. Sequenced by immunoSEQ multiplex PCR; TCRdb stores in-frame clones only, minus some. The repertoire includes fewer than 150,000 clones, roughly 83% of them detected once, and more than 4% sits in the top ten. Specimen: PBMCs. These receptor sequences come from a man aged 40-49 years in good health and CMV-seropositive.

The chain links TRBV6-5 to TRBJ1-1, with TRBD1 matching over 7 bases. The germline V gene has CDR1 MNHEY and CDR2 SVGAGI. The CDR3 spans 15 residues. Unmatched junction bases numbered 7, after V lost 5 bases and J lost 1 base. The DNA for the CDR3 is TGTGCCAGCAGTCCTAAAAGACAGGGGAACACTGAAGCTTTCTTT. Translating it yields CASSPKRQGNTEAFF.

CDR3 in DNA: TGTGCCAGCGAGAGGGCTAGCGGGGGGAAGGATACGCAGTATTTT. It translates to CASERASGGKDTQYF. The chain uses TRBV2 and TRBJ2-3, with TRBD2 matching over 11 bases. J gave up 6 bases and V 8 bases, and 10 bases lay outside the gene matches. The CDR3 contains 15 residues. The germline V gene encodes CDR1 SNHLY and CDR2 FYNNEI.

A word on this clone: The sample has other DNA sequences that encode this CDR3 too. The chain recombines TRBV20-1 with TRBJ2-3, with a tentative D call TRBD2 (5 bases). V was shortened by 3 bases and J by 6 bases, with 7 bases between the two germline ends. The CDR3 has 11 amino acids. The germline V gene has CDR1 DFQATT and CDR2 SNEGSKA (reference sequence). The DNA of the CDR3 is TGCAGTGCTAGTAGAGGGGATACGCAGTATTTT. This gives the protein CSASRGDTQYF.

This clone was detected once. The chain is built from TRBV7-6 and TRBJ2-4; TRBD2 matches 7 bases. Germline V lookup: CDR1 SGHVS, CDR2 FNYEAQ. This CDR3 is 16 amino acids long. The V and J ends lost 3 bases and 0 bases, in that order; junction bases with no gene match: 5. The CDR3 reads CASSLGSGTAKNIQYF. DNA for the CDR3: TGTGCCAGCAGCTTGGGCAGCGGGACAGCCAAAAACATTCAGTACTTC.

The rearrangement links TRBV19 to TRBJ1-1; 7 bases fit TRBD1. Germline CDR1 LNHDA, CDR2 SQIVND (reference sequence). Unmatched junction bases numbered 9, after V lost 8 bases and J lost 6 bases. This CDR3 has 13 residues. CDR3 sequence: CASARDRPSEAFF. CDR3 sequence (DNA): TGTGCCAGTGCCCGGGACAGACCTTCTGAAGCTTTCTTT.

CDR3 in amino acids: CASSLGPGTEGSPLHF. The CDR3, as DNA: TGCGCCAGCAGCTTGGGCCCCGGGACAGAAGGATCACCCCTCCACTTT. The chain carries TRBV5-1 and TRBJ1-6; 7 nucleotides agree with TRBD1. CDR1 and CDR2 from the germline V gene are SGHRS and YFSETQ. This CDR3 region has 16 residues. After removal of 0 bases from V and 10 bases from J, the junction contained 10 bases not matched to a gene.

The chain is built from TRBV7-6 and TRBJ2-5, with a tentative D call TRBD2 (6 bases). From germline, CDR1 is SGHVS and CDR2 FNYEAQ. Deletions cut 1 base from V and 7 bases from J, with 16 bases between. This CDR3 has 15 amino acids. Here the CDR3 DNA reads TGTGCCAGCAGCTTAGAAAGGGCGAGGAGGGGGACCCAGTACTTC. The encoded protein is CASSLERARRGTQYF.

This chain uses TRBV5-5 with TRBJ2-7, with 8 positions matching TRBD1. The CDR3 contains 15 residues. Germline CDR1 reads SGHKS; CDR2 reads YYEKEE (reference sequence). The J segment lost 0 bases and the V segment lost 4 bases, leaving 6 bases of the junction unmatched. The CDR3 here is CASSPGTGHSYEQYF. The CDR3 DNA reads as TGTGCCAGCAGCCCCGGGACAGGCCACTCCTACGAGCAGTACTTC.

The chain joins TRBV27 to TRBJ2-2; no firm D call. Germline-derived CDR1 and CDR2 are MNHEY and SMNVEV (reference sequence). Trimming stripped 9 bases from V and 7 bases from J, with 21 bases between. The CDR3 spans 15 residues. In DNA, the CDR3 is TGTGCCAGTAGCCCCCCAACCTATTCATTCGGGGAGCTGTTTTTT. This translates into CASSPPTYSFGELFF.

This clone occurred a few times. The rearrangement joins TRBV12-5 to TRBJ1-1; D unclear. Germline CDR1 is LGHNT and CDR2 is FRNRAP. The CDR3 length is 11 residues. V was pared by 1 base and J by 10 bases, with 7 bases between. DNA of the CDR3: TGTGCTAGTGGTTTGGGGCGGTTAGCTTTCTTT. This gives the protein CASGLGRLAFF.

This chain links TRBV5-4 with TRBJ1-2, with 12 bases fitting TRBD1. J was trimmed by 7 bases and V by 4 bases; bases with no gene match: 8. Germline V gives CDR1 SGHNT, CDR2 YYREEE (reference sequence). The CDR3 sequence is 15 residues long. Here the CDR3 DNA reads TGTGCCAGCAGCAATCGGGACAGGGGGCGTCTTGGCTACACCTTC. It specifies CASSNRDRGRLGYTF.

The chain uses TRBV19 and TRBJ1-2; 12 bases map to TRBD1. The J segment lost 6 bases and the V segment lost 9 bases, leaving 11 bases of the junction unmatched. The CDR3 runs to 15 residues. Germline V gene data show CDR1 as LNHDA and CDR2 as SQIVND (reference sequence). CDR3 DNA: TGTGCCAGCGGGACAGGGGGCGCGAGTAGGAATGGCTACACCTTC. Translated: CASGTGGASRNGYTF. The full variable domain, with the rest looked up from reference TRBV19 and TRBJ1-2, is DGGITQSPKYLFRKEGQNVTLSCEQNLNHDAMYWYRQDPGQGLRLIYYSQIVNDFQKGDIAEGYSVSREKKESFPLTVTSAQKNPTAFYLCASGTGGASRNGYTFGSGTRLTVV.

The chain combines TRBV2 with TRBJ2-1; the D gene is possibly TRBD1 (5 bases). CDR3 size: 16 residues. CDR1 is SNHLY, CDR2 FYNNEI, per germline. Trimming removed 10 bases at V and 8 bases at J, with 27 bases between. This CDR3 is CATLDPQVQSGDEQFF. In nucleotides, the CDR3 is TGTGCCACCCTAGACCCACAGGTGCAAAGTGGGGATGAGCAGTTCTTC.

The rearrangement uses TRBV30 and TRBJ2-6; TRBD1 matches at 7 bases. The germline V gene has CDR1 GTSNPN and CDR2 SVGIG (reference sequence). This CDR3 is 15 amino acids long. The junction had 4 bases not matched to a gene; V was cut back by 3 bases and J by 2 bases. This chain's CDR3 is CAWSPTGAGANVLTF. CDR3 in DNA: TGTGCCTGGAGCCCCACAGGGGCTGGGGCCAACGTCCTGACTTTC.

In this sample, this clone turned up a few times. The rearrangement uses TRBV5-8 and TRBJ1-5; tentative D call: TRBD1 (5 bases). The CDR3 is made up of 15 amino acids. CDR1 and CDR2 (germline): SGHTS, YDEGEE. V was shortened by 4 bases and J by 5 bases, with 16 bases between the two germline ends. The CDR3 loop reads CASSPGLGIHQPQHF. As DNA, the CDR3 is TGTGCCAGCAGCCCAGGGTTGGGGATTCATCAGCCCCAGCATTTT. Combining the CDR3 with reference TRBV5-8 and TRBJ1-5 gives the whole variable domain EAGVTQSPTHLIKTRGQQATLRCSPISGHTSVYWYQQALGLGLQFLLWYDEGEERNRGNFPPRFSGRQFPNYSSELNVNALELEDSALYLCASSPGLGIHQPQHFGDGTRLSIL.

The chain has TRBV10-3 and TRBJ2-3; 8 nucleotides agree with TRBD2. CDR1 and CDR2 from the germline V gene are ENHRY and SYGVKD. The CDR3 contains 18 residues. The V gene end was trimmed by 2 bases and the J gene end by 5 bases; junction bases not matched to a gene: 15. The CDR3 bases are TGTGCCATCAGTGAGCGCGCTCTCTCCCTAGCGGGTGGAGATACGCAGTATTTT. Residues: CAISERALSLAGGDTQYF.

The chain couples TRBV4-1 to TRBJ2-7, with D maybe TRBD2 (6 bases). The CDR3 runs 14 residues. V lost 4 bases and J lost 2, with 12 bases in between. In germline, CDR1 is MGHRA, CDR2 YSYEKL. The DNA of the CDR3 is TGCGCCAGCAGCCCGGGACTTTTCACCTACGAGCAGTACTTC. Amino acids: CASSPGLFTYEQYF.

The chain uses TRBV27 and TRBJ2-7; TRBD2 is a possible D gene (5 bases). Germline V CDR1 and CDR2: MNHEY, SMNVEV (reference sequence). The ends were cut back, 4 bases at V and 3 bases at J, with 19 bases in the middle. The CDR3 runs 16 residues. DNA for the CDR3: TGTGCCAGCAGTTCCCTCGGGTCTGGGAGCAACTACGAGCAGTACTTC. Its translation: CASSSLGSGSNYEQYF.

The V and J genes are TRBV27 and TRBJ1-4; TRBD1 matches 7 bases. Germline CDR1 reads MNHEY; CDR2 reads SMNVEV (reference sequence). V shed 4 bases, J shed 8 bases, and the junction held 10 bases outside the gene matches. There are 15 residues in the CDR3. The CDR3 sequence is CASSSWSGGREKLFF. DNA of the CDR3: TGTGCCAGCAGTTCTTGGTCAGGGGGTAGGGAAAAACTGTTTTTT.

The chain employs TRBV7-3 and TRBJ2-3; D unclear. CDR1 and CDR2 (germline): SGHTA, FQGTGA. Trimming removed 2 bases at V and 1 base at J, with 10 bases between. The CDR3 is 15 residues long. CDR3 DNA sequence: TGTGCCAGCAGCTTAGGTGAGCCGGGCACAGATACGCAGTATTTT. It specifies CASSLGEPGTDTQYF.

The J gene is TRBJ1-5, the V gene TRBV4-1; 11 nucleotides line up with TRBD1. The germline V gene encodes CDR1 MGHRA and CDR2 YSYEKL. The junction had 5 bases not matched to a gene; V was cut back by 2 bases and J by 5 bases. This CDR3 is 16 amino acids long. CDR3 in amino acids: CASSQSWTGGYQPQHF. The CDR3 DNA is TGCGCCAGCAGCCAAAGTTGGACAGGGGGCTATCAGCCCCAGCATTTT.

The chain has TRBV7-2 and TRBJ1-1; D remains ambiguous. Per the germline V gene, CDR1 is SGHTA and CDR2 is FQGNSA. The length of the CDR3 is 13 residues. V lost 6 bases, J lost 0 bases, and 8 bases lay in between. CDR3 nucleotides: TGTGCCAGCAGTCCTCGTATGAACACTGAAGCTTTCTTT. Translated, it gives CASSPRMNTEAFF.

The rearrangement joins TRBV19 to TRBJ1-4, with 9 bases identical to TRBD1. CDR1 is LNHDA, CDR2 SQIVND, per germline (reference sequence). This CDR3 comprises 15 residues. Unmatched junction bases numbered 10, after V lost 6 bases and J lost 8 bases. In nucleotides, the CDR3 is TGTGCCAGTAGACTTACAGGGGGCGCGCAGGAAAAACTGTTTTTT. Translating it yields CASRLTGGAQEKLFF.

The V gene is TRBV5-1, the J gene TRBJ2-5, with 9 bases identical to TRBD2. The V gene's germline CDR1 is SGHRS and CDR2 YFSETQ. V was pared by 0 bases and J by 1 base, with 7 bases of the junction left unmatched. The CDR3 is made up of 17 amino acids. Here the CDR3 DNA reads TGCGCCAGCAGCTTGGCAGCTAGCGGGATCTCCCAAGAGACCCAGTACTTC. This encodes CASSLAASGISQETQYF.

For the CDR3, the DNA is TGTGCCAGCAGCACAAGAACCGGGACTAGCGCAAATCAAGAGACCCAGTACTTC. Its protein product is CASSTRTGTSANQETQYF. The chain uses TRBV9 and TRBJ2-5, with 10 bases lining up with TRBD2. The CDR3 runs to 18 residues. Germline V lookup: CDR1 SGDLS, CDR2 YYNGEE. V gave up 4 bases and J gave up 2 bases; unmatched junction bases: 14.

The chain joins TRBV4-3 to TRBJ2-1; 8 bases line up with TRBD2. With V trimmed by 0 bases and J by 9 bases, 10 bases remained unmatched. Germline V gene data show CDR1 as LGHNA and CDR2 as YSLEER. This CDR3 contains 16 residues. The CDR3 nucleotides read TGCGCCAGCAGCCAAGATCCGACGGGGGGGGTTAGTGAGCAGTTCTTC. Translation gives CASSQDPTGGVSEQFF.

The chain employs TRBV30 and TRBJ2-3, with 7 bases identical to TRBD2. Germline V gene data show CDR1 as GTSNPN and CDR2 as SVGIG (reference sequence). J gave up 4 bases and V 0 bases, and 16 bases lay outside the gene matches. This CDR3 is built from 18 residues. The DNA of the CDR3 is TGTGCCTGGAGTGTCGGGTTTCTAGCGGATCCCGCAGCAGATACGCAGTATTTT. Amino acids: CAWSVGFLADPAADTQYF.

This clone rates as medium-sized (0.01 to 0.1%). The chain is built from TRBV2 and TRBJ2-1, with TRBD2 identical over 9 bases. With 10 bases clipped from V and 8 bases from J, the junction kept 12 bases outside the gene matches. This CDR3 is built from 14 residues. Per the germline V gene, CDR1 is SNHLY and CDR2 is FYNNEI. Here the CDR3 reads CATRGGGAADEQFF. The CDR3 region has the DNA TGTGCCACTCGCGGCGGGGGGGCCGCGGATGAGCAGTTCTTC.

V usage is TRBV19 and J usage is TRBJ2-7; 11 bases map to TRBD1. Per germline, CDR1 LNHDA and CDR2 SQIVND (reference sequence). The CDR3 length is 15 residues. J gave up 2 bases and V 5 bases, and 5 bases lay outside the gene matches. The DNA of the CDR3 is TGTGCCAGTAGTCGGGGGGACAGGGGGACCTACGAGCAGTACTTC. Residues: CASSRGDRGTYEQYF. Combining the CDR3 with reference TRBV19 and TRBJ2-7 gives the whole variable domain DGGITQSPKYLFRKEGQNVTLSCEQNLNHDAMYWYRQDPGQGLRLIYYSQIVNDFQKGDIAEGYSVSREKKESFPLTVTSAQKNPTAFYLCASSRGDRGTYEQYFGPGTRLTVT.

This chain connects TRBV11-2 to TRBJ2-5, with D perhaps TRBD1 (5 bases). Between the trimmed V and J ends, which lost 7 bases and 1 base, there was a span of 13 bases. The CDR3 totals 14 residues. The germline V gene encodes CDR1 SGHAT and CDR2 FQNNGV. CDR3 protein: CASTSPDSQETQYF. CDR3 coding DNA: TGTGCCAGCACCTCCCCCGACAGCCAAGAGACCCAGTACTTC.